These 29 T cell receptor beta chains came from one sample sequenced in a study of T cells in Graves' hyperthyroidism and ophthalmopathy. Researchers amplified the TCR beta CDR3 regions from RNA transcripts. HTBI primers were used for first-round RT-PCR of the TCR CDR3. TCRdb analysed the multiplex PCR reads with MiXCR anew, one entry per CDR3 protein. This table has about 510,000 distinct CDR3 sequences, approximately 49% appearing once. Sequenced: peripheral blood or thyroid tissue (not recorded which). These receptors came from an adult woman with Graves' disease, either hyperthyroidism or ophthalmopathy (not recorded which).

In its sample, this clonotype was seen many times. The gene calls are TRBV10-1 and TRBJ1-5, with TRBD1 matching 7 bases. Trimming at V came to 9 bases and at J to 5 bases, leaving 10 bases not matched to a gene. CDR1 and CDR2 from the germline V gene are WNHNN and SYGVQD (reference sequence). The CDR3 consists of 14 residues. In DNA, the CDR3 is TGCGCCAGTTCTCCGGGACAGAGGGATCAGCCCCAGCATTTT. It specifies CASSPGQRDQPQHF.

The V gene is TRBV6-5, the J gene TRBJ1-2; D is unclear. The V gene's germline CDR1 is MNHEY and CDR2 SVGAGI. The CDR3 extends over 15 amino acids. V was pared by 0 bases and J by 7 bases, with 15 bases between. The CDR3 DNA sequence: TGTGCCAGCAGTTACTCAAGGGCCCAGATCGGTGGCTACACCTTC. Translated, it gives CASSYSRAQIGGYTF.

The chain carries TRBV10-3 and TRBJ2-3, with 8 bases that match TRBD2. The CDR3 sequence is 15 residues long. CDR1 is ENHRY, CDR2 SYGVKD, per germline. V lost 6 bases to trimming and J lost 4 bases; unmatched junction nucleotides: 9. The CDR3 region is CAISGSGEGADTQYF. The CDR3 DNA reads TGTGCCATCAGCGGTAGCGGGGAAGGGGCAGATACGCAGTATTTT.

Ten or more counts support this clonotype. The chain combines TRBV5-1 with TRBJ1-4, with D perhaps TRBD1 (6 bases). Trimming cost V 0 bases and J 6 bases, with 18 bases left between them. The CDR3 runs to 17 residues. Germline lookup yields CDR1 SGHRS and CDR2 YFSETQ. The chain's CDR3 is CASSLVPPTGRHEKLFF. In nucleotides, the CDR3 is TGCGCCAGCAGCTTGGTCCCCCCCACAGGGAGACATGAAAAACTGTTTTTT.

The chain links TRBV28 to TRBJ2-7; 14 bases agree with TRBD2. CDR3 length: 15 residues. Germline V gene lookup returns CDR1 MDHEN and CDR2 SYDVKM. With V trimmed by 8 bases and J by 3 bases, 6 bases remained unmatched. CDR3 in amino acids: CASLRGLAGDYEQYF. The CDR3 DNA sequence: TGTGCCAGCCTTCGGGGACTAGCGGGAGACTACGAGCAGTACTTC. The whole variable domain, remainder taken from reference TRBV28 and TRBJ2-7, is DVKVTQSSRYLVKRTGEKVFLECVQDMDHENMFWYRQDPGLGLRLIYFSYDVKMKEKGDIPEGYSVSREKKERFSLILESASTNQTSMYLCASLRGLAGDYEQYFGPGTRLTVT.

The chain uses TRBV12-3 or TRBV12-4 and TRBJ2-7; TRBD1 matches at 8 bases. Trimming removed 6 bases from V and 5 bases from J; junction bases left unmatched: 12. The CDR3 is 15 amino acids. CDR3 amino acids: CASSSAGTGDHEQYF. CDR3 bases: TGTGCCAGCAGCTCGGCTGGGACAGGCGACCACGAGCAGTACTTC.

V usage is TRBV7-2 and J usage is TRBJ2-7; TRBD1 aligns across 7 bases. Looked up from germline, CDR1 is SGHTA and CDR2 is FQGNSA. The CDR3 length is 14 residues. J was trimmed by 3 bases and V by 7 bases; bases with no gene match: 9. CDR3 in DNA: TGTGCCAGCAACAACAGGGGCAGGAACTACGAGCAGTACTTC. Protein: CASNNRGRNYEQYF.

The CDR3 bases are TGTGCCAGCAGCGCCGATACAGATAATTCACCCCTCCACTTT. Protein product: CASSADTDNSPLHF. The chain is built from TRBV9 and TRBJ1-6, with D uncertain. This CDR3 has 14 residues. CDR1 is SGDLS and CDR2 is YYNGEE in the germline V gene. V was trimmed by 3 bases and J by 5 bases, leaving 9 bases between them.

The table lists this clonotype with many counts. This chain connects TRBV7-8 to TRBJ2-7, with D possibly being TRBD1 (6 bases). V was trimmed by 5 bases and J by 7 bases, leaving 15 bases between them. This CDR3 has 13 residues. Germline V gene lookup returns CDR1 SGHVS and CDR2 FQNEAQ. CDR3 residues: CASSPESRGEQYF. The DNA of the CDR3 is TGTGCCAGCAGCCCGGAGAGCAGGGGTGAGCAGTACTTC.

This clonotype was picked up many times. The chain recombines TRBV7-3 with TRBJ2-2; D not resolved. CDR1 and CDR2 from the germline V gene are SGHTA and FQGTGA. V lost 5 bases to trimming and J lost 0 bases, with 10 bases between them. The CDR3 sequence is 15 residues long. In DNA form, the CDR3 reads TGTGCCAGCAGCCCCTACCACACGAACACCGGGGAGCTGTTTTTT. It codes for CASSPYHTNTGELFF.

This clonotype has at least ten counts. The CDR3: CASSLRAGGERGYTF. CDR3 nucleotide sequence: TGTGCCAGCAGCTTGAGAGCCGGGGGGGAGCGCGGCTACACCTTC. This rearrangement joins TRBV5-4 to TRBJ1-2; maybe TRBD1 (5 bases). The V and J ends lost 1 base and 8 bases respectively, with 18 bases between them. The CDR3 loop spans 15 amino acids. The germline V gene encodes CDR1 SGHNT and CDR2 YYREEE (reference sequence).

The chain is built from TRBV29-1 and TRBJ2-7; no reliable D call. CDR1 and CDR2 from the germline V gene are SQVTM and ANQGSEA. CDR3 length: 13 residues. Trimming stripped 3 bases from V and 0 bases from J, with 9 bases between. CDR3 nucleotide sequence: TGCAGCGTTGAGAGCAGTCACTCCTACGAGCAGTACTTC. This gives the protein CSVESSHSYEQYF.

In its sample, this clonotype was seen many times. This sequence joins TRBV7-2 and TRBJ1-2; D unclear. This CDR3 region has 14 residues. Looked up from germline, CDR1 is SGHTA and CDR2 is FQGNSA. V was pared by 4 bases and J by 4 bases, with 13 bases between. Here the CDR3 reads CASSSSGNGYGYTF. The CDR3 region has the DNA TGTGCCAGCAGCTCCTCCGGAAACGGCTATGGCTACACCTTC.

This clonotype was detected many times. CDR3 in amino acids: CASSLALGQVWGSLHF. CDR3 in DNA: TGTGCCAGCAGCTTGGCGCTAGGACAGGTGTGGGGGTCCCTCCACTTT. The chain joins TRBV5-5 to TRBJ1-6; 7 bases are a match to TRBD1. Germline CDR1 is SGHKS and CDR2 is YYEKEE (reference sequence). The V segment lost 0 bases and the J segment 14 bases; nucleotides outside the gene matches: 14. The CDR3 is 16 residues long.

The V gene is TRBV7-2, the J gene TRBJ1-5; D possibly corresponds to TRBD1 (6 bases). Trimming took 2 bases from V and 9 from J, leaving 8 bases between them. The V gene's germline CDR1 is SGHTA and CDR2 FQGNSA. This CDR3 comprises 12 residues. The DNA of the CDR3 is TGTGCCAGCAGCTTAATACAGGGGCCCCAGCATTTT. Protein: CASSLIQGPQHF. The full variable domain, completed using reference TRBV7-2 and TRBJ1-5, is GAGVSQSPSNKVTEKGKDVELRCDPISGHTALYWYRQSLGQGLEFLIYFQGNSAPDKSGLPSDRFSAERTGGSVSTLTIQRTQQEDSAVYLCASSLIQGPQHFGDGTRLSIL.

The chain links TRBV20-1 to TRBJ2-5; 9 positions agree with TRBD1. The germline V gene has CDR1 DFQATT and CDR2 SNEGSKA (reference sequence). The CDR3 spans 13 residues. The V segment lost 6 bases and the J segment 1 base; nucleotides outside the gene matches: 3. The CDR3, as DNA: TGCAGTGCAACGACAGGGGGCCAAGAGACCCAGTACTTC. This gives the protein CSATTGGQETQYF.

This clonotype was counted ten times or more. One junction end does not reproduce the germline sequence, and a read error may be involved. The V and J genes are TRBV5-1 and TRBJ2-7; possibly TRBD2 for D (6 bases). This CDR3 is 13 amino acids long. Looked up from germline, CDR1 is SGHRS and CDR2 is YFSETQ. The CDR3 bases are TGTGCCAGCAGCTTGCGGGAAACCTACGAGCAGTACTTC. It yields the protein CASSLRETYEQYF.

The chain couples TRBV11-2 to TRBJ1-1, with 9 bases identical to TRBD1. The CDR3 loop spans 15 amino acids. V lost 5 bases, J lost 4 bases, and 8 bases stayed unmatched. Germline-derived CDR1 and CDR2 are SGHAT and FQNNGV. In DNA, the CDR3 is TGTGCCAGCAGCCCAGGGGACAGGGTGGGCACTGAAGCTTTCTTT. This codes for CASSPGDRVGTEAFF.

The CDR3 loop is CASSYSWGLRETQYF. CDR3 DNA: TGTGCCAGCAGCTATTCATGGGGGCTTCGGGAGACCCAGTACTTC. The V call is TRBV7-9, the J call TRBJ2-5; tentative D call: TRBD1 (6 bases). The V gene lost 4 bases and the J gene lost 5 bases, with 17 bases spanning the gap. The CDR3 is made up of 15 amino acids. CDR1 is SEHNR and CDR2 is FQNEAQ in the germline V gene (reference sequence). The full variable domain, its missing parts supplied by reference TRBV7-9 and TRBJ2-5, is DTGVSQNPRHKITKRGQNVTFRCDPISEHNRLYWYRQTLGQGPEFLTYFQNEAQLEKSRLLSDRFSAERPKGSFSTLEIQRTEQGDSAMYLCASSYSWGLRETQYFGPGTRLLVL.

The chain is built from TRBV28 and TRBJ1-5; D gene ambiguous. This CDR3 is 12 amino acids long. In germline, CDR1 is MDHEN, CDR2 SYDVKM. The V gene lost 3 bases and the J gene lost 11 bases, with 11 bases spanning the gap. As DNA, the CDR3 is TGTGCCAGCAGTTTTCTCGACCTCGCCCAGCATTTT. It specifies CASSFLDLAQHF.

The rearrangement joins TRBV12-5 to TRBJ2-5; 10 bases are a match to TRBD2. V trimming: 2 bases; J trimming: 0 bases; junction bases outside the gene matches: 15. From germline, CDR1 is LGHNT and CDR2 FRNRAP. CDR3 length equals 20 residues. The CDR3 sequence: CASGLSPSGSRGRYQETQYF. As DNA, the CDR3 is TGTGCTAGTGGTTTGTCCCCTAGCGGGAGTCGTGGGCGGTACCAAGAGACCCAGTACTTC.

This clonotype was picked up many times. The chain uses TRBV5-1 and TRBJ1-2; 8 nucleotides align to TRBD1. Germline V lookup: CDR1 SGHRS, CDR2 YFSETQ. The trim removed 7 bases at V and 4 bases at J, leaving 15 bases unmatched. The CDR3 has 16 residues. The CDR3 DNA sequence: TGCGCCAGCTCCGGAGAAGGGACAGGAGGACTCTATGGCTACACCTTC. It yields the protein CASSGEGTGGLYGYTF.

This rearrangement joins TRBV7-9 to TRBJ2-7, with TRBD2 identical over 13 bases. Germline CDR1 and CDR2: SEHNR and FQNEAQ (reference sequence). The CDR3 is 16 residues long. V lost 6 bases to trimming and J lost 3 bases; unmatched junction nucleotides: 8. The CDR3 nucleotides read TGTGCCAGCAGTCTACCGGGACTAGCGGGAATCTACGAGCAGTACTTC. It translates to CASSLPGLAGIYEQYF.

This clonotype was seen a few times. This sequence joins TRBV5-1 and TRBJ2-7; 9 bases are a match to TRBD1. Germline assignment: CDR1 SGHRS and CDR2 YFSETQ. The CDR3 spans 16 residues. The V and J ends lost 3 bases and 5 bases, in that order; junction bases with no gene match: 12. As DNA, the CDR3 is TGCGCCAGCAGCTCGCGGACTGGACAGGGGATCAACGAGCAGTACTTC. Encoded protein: CASSSRTGQGINEQYF.

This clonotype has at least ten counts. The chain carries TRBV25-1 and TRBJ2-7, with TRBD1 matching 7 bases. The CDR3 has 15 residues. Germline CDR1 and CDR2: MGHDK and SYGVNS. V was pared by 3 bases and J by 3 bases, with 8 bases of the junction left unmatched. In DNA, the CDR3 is TGTGCCAGCAGTGATGCCTGGACAGGTAGCTACGAGCAGTACTTC. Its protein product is CASSDAWTGSYEQYF.

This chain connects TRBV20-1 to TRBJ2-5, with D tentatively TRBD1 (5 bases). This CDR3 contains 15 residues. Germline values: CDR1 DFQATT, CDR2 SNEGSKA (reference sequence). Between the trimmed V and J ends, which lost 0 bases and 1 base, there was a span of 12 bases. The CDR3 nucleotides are TGCAGTGCTAGAGATAAGGGCCAGGGCCAAGAGACCCAGTACTTC. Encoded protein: CSARDKGQGQETQYF.

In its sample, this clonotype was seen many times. In DNA form, the CDR3 reads TGTGCCAGCAGCCAAACCCCGGGACTAGCGGGACTTAACACCGGGGAGCTGTTTTTT. Protein product: CASSQTPGLAGLNTGELFF. The chain combines TRBV7-6 with TRBJ2-2; TRBD2 agrees at 13 bases. CDR3 size: 19 residues. V lost 5 bases, J lost 2 bases, and 11 bases stayed unmatched. Germline CDR1 and CDR2: SGHVS and FNYEAQ.

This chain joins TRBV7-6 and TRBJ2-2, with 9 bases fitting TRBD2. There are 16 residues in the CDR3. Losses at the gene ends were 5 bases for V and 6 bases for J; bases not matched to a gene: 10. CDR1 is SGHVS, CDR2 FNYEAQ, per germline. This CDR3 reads CASSPYGLATAGELFF. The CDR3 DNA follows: TGTGCCAGCAGCCCCTACGGACTAGCGACGGCCGGGGAGCTGTTTTTT. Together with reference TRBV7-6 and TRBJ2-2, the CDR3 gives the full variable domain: GAGVSQSPRYKVTKRGQDVALRCDPISGHVSLYWYRQALGQGPEFLTYFNYEAQQDKSGLPNDRFSAERPEGSISTLTIQRTEQRDSAMYRCASSPYGLATAGELFFGEGSRLTVL.

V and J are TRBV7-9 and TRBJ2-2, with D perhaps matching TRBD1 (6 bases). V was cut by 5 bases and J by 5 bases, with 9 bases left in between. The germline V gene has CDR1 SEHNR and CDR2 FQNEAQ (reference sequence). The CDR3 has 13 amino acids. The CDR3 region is CASSVGTTGELFF. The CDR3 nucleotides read TGTGCCAGCAGCGTGGGGACAACCGGGGAGCTGTTTTTT.